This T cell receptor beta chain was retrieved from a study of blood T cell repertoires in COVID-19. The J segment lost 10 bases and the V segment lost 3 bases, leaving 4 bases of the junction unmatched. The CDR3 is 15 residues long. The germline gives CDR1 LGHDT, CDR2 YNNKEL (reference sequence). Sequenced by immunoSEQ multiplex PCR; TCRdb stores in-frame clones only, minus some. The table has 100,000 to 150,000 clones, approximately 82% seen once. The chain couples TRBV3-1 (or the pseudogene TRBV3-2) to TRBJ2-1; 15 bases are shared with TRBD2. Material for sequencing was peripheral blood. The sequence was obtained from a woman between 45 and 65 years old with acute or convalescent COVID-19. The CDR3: CASSQGLAGGGEQFF. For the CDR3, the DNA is TGTGCCAGCAGCCAGGGACTAGCGGGAGGAGGGGAGCAGTTCTTC.